The present TCR beta chain was sequenced within a study of OX40 agonist ivuxolimab in advanced cancers. Study-wide context: Three patients responded partially, comprising one with hepatocellular carcinoma and two with cutaneous melanoma.

Study-level findings and limits: On average, a greater number of expanded clones characterised CD8+ T cells relative to CD4+. Circulating CD4+ and CD8+ T cells showed clonal expansion by week 6 at 0.1 to 3.0 mg/kg.

Using immunoSEQ multiplex PCR, the repertoire was profiled, and TCRdb retains in-frame clones only, with some absent. The top ten hold roughly 18% of the sample, which has roughly 36,000 clones, around three quarters seen once. Comment on this clone: Its antigen is not identified.

With baseline, cycle 4 day 1, and cycle 7 day 1 as timepoints, blood was sampled. The V and J ends lost 4 bases and 7 bases respectively, with 11 bases between them. The CDR3 contains 13 residues. Per the germline V gene, CDR1 is MGHRA and CDR2 is YSYEKL. This receptor was identified in an adult with an advanced solid tumor such as melanoma, head and neck, liver or kidney cancer. V and J are TRBV4-1 and TRBJ2-1; TRBD2 might be the D (5 bases). The sequencing here drew on CD4+ or CD8+ T cells sorted from blood, taken in a trial of the OX40 agonist ivuxolimab. The CDR3, as DNA: TGCGCCAGCAGCCGAGTCCGGGAAAATGAGCAGTTCTTC. Protein sequence: CASSRVRENEQFF.